These 20 T cell receptor beta chains were sequenced from one sample in a study of shared T cell receptors in the human thymus. Data came from immunoSEQ multiplex PCR; TCRdb stores just in-frame clones and leaves some out. Of hundreds of thousands of clones listed, 85% to 95% are singletons. Sequenced input: thymocytes. The receptors originated from a human donor.

CDR3 amino acids: CASGSSTSGTKRETQYF. Written as DNA, the CDR3 is TGTGCTAGTGGTTCCTCGACTAGCGGGACAAAAAGGGAGACCCAGTACTTC. The rearrangement joins TRBV12-5 to TRBJ2-5; TRBD2 matches 11 bases. The CDR3 consists of 17 residues. J was trimmed by 5 bases and V by 4 bases; bases with no gene match: 12. Germline V CDR1 and CDR2: LGHNT, FRNRAP.

This clone was detected only a few times. The chain joins TRBV14 to TRBJ2-1; D may correspond to TRBD1 or TRBD2 (6 bases each). Trimming took off 3 bases at V and 8 bases at J, with 20 bases between the two ends. Germline V gene lookup returns CDR1 SGHDN and CDR2 FVKESK. CDR3 length: 16 residues. Written as DNA, the CDR3 is TGTGCCAGCAGCCATAGGAGGAGGGGGTCTATGGATGAGCAGTTCTTC. It codes for CASSHRRRGSMDEQFF. Full variable domain (missing parts from reference TRBV14 and TRBJ2-1): EAGVTQFPSHSVIEKGQTVTLRCDPISGHDNLYWYRRVMGKEIKFLLHFVKESKQDESGMPNNRFLAERTGGTYSTLKVQPAELEDSGVYFCASSHRRRGSMDEQFFGPGTRLTVL.

The V gene is TRBV11-3, the J gene TRBJ2-3; 11 nucleotides agree with TRBD2. Germline assignment: CDR1 SGHNT and CDR2 YENEEA. The CDR3 sequence is 20 residues long. With 0 bases clipped from V and 4 bases from J, the junction kept 15 bases outside the gene matches. CDR3: CASSLEKGALLAGGADTQYF. The CDR3 coding sequence is TGTGCCAGCAGCTTAGAAAAAGGGGCCCTCCTAGCGGGAGGTGCAGATACGCAGTATTTT. Variable domain in full (rest from reference TRBV11-3 and TRBJ2-3): EAGVVQSPRYKIIEKKQPVAFWCNPISGHNTLYWYLQNLGQGPELLIRYENEEAVDDSQLPKDRFSAERLKGVDSTLKIQPAELGDSAVYLCASSLEKGALLAGGADTQYFGPGTRLTVL.

The CDR3 spells CASSSGRGSDTEAFF. As DNA, the CDR3 is TGTGCCAGCAGTTCCGGCAGGGGGAGTGATACTGAAGCTTTCTTT. The chain recombines TRBV11-3 with TRBJ1-1, with TRBD1 matching 7 bases. V was pared by 6 bases and J by 5 bases, with 12 bases of the junction left unmatched. The germline gives CDR1 SGHNT, CDR2 YENEEA. The CDR3 covers 15 residues.

The V gene is TRBV27, the J gene TRBJ2-7; 15 bases are a match to TRBD2. Trimming cost V 8 bases and J 5 bases; bases outside gene matches: 31. This CDR3 has 23 residues. In germline, CDR1 is MNHEY, CDR2 SMNVEV (reference sequence). The CDR3 sequence: CASAPGGRGRGTSGRTRENEQYF. The CDR3 coding sequence is TGTGCCAGCGCGCCGGGGGGGCGAGGCCGCGGGACTAGCGGGAGGACTAGGGAGAACGAGCAGTACTTC.

The V and J genes are TRBV5-1 and TRBJ2-7; 11 bases align to TRBD2. This CDR3 comprises 22 residues. The J segment lost 1 base and the V segment lost 0 bases, leaving 21 bases of the junction unmatched. Germline assignment: CDR1 SGHRS and CDR2 YFSETQ. The CDR3 bases are TGCGCCAGCAGCTTGGAAGCCGGGCTACAGGACGAACTAGCGGGAGATTCCTACGAGCAGTACTTC. Amino acids: CASSLEAGLQDELAGDSYEQYF.

The genes are TRBV5-6 and TRBJ2-3; TRBD1 might be the D (6 bases). The CDR3 sequence is 13 residues long. Germline assignment: CDR1 SGHDT and CDR2 YYEEEE. V was cut by 4 bases and J by 4 bases, with 10 bases left in between. Written as DNA, the CDR3 is TGTGCCAGCAGCACCAGGGGTCCAGATACGCAGTATTTT. This gives the protein CASSTRGPDTQYF.

V is TRBV30 and J is TRBJ1-1; D gene unclear. The CDR3 totals 13 residues. The germline gives CDR1 GTSNPN, CDR2 SVGIG (reference sequence). V dropped 3 bases and J dropped 6 bases, with 14 bases sitting between them. The CDR3 DNA is TGTGCCTGGAGATTAATGGGGATCGCTGAAGCTTTCTTT. Translation gives CAWRLMGIAEAFF.

The CDR3 reads CASSFKITGPSTDTQYF. DNA of the CDR3: TGTGCCAGCAGCTTCAAAATTACAGGCCCTAGCACAGATACGCAGTATTTT. The chain employs TRBV5-4 and TRBJ2-3; maybe TRBD1 (5 bases). Trimming shortened V by 2 bases and J by 0 bases, and 16 bases separated the two germline ends. Germline V gene sequence: CDR1 SGHNT, CDR2 YYREEE (reference sequence). This CDR3 region has 17 residues.

This chain links TRBV5-1 with TRBJ1-1, with 7 nucleotides matching TRBD1. Unmatched junction bases numbered 18, after V lost 2 bases and J lost 2 bases. Germline CDR1 is SGHRS and CDR2 is YFSETQ. CDR3 length equals 19 residues. CDR3 protein: CASSFTTGTEVSSNTEAFF. CDR3 DNA: TGCGCCAGCAGCTTTACAACCGGGACAGAGGTCTCTTCCAACACTGAAGCTTTCTTT.

The gene calls are TRBV5-4 and TRBJ2-3; a weak D match, TRBD1 (5 bases). Germline V gene data show CDR1 as SGHNT and CDR2 as YYREEE (reference sequence). The V and J ends lost 0 bases and 4 bases respectively, with 21 bases between them. The CDR3 has 18 residues. As DNA, the CDR3 is TGTGCCAGCAGCTTGGCCTATTGGGCCCTCAGGGCCCCAGATACGCAGTATTTT. Its translation: CASSLAYWALRAPDTQYF.

DNA of the CDR3: TGTGCCAGCAGCTGGGGGGCCCTAGCGGGAGGGCCAGGTGAGCAGTTCTTC. Its translation: CASSWGALAGGPGEQFF. The chain recombines TRBV7-6 with TRBJ2-1, with 12 bases identical to TRBD2. Trimming cost V 4 bases and J 9 bases; bases outside gene matches: 13. Germline-derived CDR1 and CDR2 are SGHVS and FNYEAQ. This CDR3 contains 17 residues.

The rearrangement uses TRBV27 and TRBJ2-6, with D maybe TRBD1 (6 bases). The CDR3 covers 17 residues. Trimming stripped 5 bases from V and 4 bases from J, with 18 bases between. Germline loops: CDR1 MNHEY, CDR2 SMNVEV (reference sequence). The CDR3 nucleotides read TGTGCCAGCAGTCCCAATACGCACAGGGCCGGGGCCAACGTCCTGACTTTC. It codes for CASSPNTHRAGANVLTF.

The sample holds one count of this clone. The chain couples TRBV4-1 to TRBJ2-7; possible D gene TRBD1, 5 bases. Germline loops: CDR1 MGHRA, CDR2 YSYEKL. The V end lost 1 base, the J end lost 0 bases, and 10 bases lay between the germline ends. The CDR3 has 15 amino acids. The CDR3 DNA is TGCGCCAGCAGCCAAGTGGGGCGGAGCTCCTACGAGCAGTACTTC. Protein product: CASSQVGRSSYEQYF.

The DNA for the CDR3 is TGTGCCAGTAGTATAGCAGGGGGAGAGGGTGAAAAACTGTTTTTT. Protein product: CASSIAGGEGEKLFF. V usage is TRBV19 and J usage is TRBJ1-4; the match to TRBD1 covers 7 bases. Germline loops: CDR1 LNHDA, CDR2 SQIVND (reference sequence). The V and J ends lost 1 base and 7 bases, in that order; junction bases with no gene match: 6. This CDR3 is 15 amino acids long.

The chain uses TRBV11-2 and TRBJ2-7, with no clear D. CDR1 is SGHAT and CDR2 is FQNNGV in the germline V gene. The length of the CDR3 is 13 residues. The ends were cut back, 4 bases at V and 0 bases at J, with 7 bases in the middle. This chain's CDR3 is CASSSPSSYEQYF. The CDR3 region has the DNA TGTGCCAGCAGCTCCCCCAGCTCCTACGAGCAGTACTTC.

The chain combines TRBV10-1 with TRBJ2-1, with D unresolved. The CDR3 is made up of 16 amino acids. V gave up 4 bases and J gave up 4 bases, with 17 bases separating them. Germline assignment: CDR1 WNHNN and CDR2 SYGVQD (reference sequence). In nucleotides, the CDR3 is TGCGCCAGCAGTGGCGTAGCCCTTGGGTCATACAATGAGCAGTTCTTC. Its translation: CASSGVALGSYNEQFF.

This chain connects TRBV27 to TRBJ2-7, with 9 bases identical to TRBD2. V shed 2 bases and J 6 bases; nucleotides not matched to a gene: 5. The CDR3 has 14 residues. Germline values: CDR1 MNHEY, CDR2 SMNVEV (reference sequence). The CDR3 region has the DNA TGTGCCAGCAGTTTAGCGGGAGGGCCTAGCGAGCAGTACTTC. Translation: CASSLAGGPSEQYF.

The chain is built from TRBV7-2 and TRBJ1-4; D is perhaps TRBD1 (6 bases). The germline V and J ends were trimmed by 2 bases and 13 bases, with 11 bases remaining between them. The CDR3 contains 12 residues. CDR1 is SGHTA, CDR2 FQGNSA, per germline. The CDR3 bases are TGTGCCAGCAGCTTACAGGGGAAGAGACTGTTTTTT. It translates to CASSLQGKRLFF.

The genes are TRBV7-2 and TRBJ1-3; 9 bases fit TRBD1. Germline loops: CDR1 SGHTA, CDR2 FQGNSA. The CDR3 contains 16 residues. The J segment lost 4 bases and the V segment lost 1 base, leaving 5 bases of the junction unmatched. The CDR3 loop is CASSLGTTGGGNTIYF. The DNA for the CDR3 is TGTGCCAGCAGCTTAGGAACGACAGGGGGAGGAAACACCATATATTTT.